The rows below give T cell receptor beta chains drawn from one sample of a study of blood T cell repertoires in COVID-19. This table comes from immunoSEQ multiplex PCR, and its TCRdb copy is limited to in-frame clones, with some not included. This sample has 290,000 or so clones, with around 84% found just once. Material: PBMCs or T cells enriched from blood (not recorded which). The receptor source for this set is a man aged 40-49 years who had been exposed to COVID-19. The CDR3 runs from the conserved cysteine through the conserved F or W. D genes are given only for firm matches. For some rows the clone size is stated as once, few or many, or as a class when expanded; others skip it.

cdr3_nt: TGTGCCACCAGCCCGGGACAGGGGTTTGAAAAACTGTTTTTT
cdr3_aa: CATSPGQGFEKLFF
v_call: TRBV2
d_call: TRBD1
clone_size: NA
j_call: TRBJ1-4

cdr3_nt: TGCGCCAGCAGCCAGGGACAGGGGGGCAACACCGGGGAGCTGTTTTTT
cdr3_aa: CASSQGQGGNTGELFF
v_call: TRBV5-1
d_call: TRBD1
clone_size: NA
j_call: TRBJ2-2

cdr3_nt: TGTGCCAGCAGCTTTCTGGAAGGAGGTACGCAGTATTTT
cdr3_aa: CASSFLEGGTQYF
v_call: TRBV5-4
d_call: NA
clone_size: many
j_call: TRBJ2-3

cdr3_nt: TGCGCCAGCAGCGGGGGACAGGGATACACCGGGGAGCTGTTTTTT
cdr3_aa: CASSGGQGYTGELFF
v_call: TRBV5-1
d_call: TRBD1
clone_size: NA
j_call: TRBJ2-2

cdr3_nt: TGTGCCTGGAGTGGGGGGGGCACTGAAGCTTTCTTT
cdr3_aa: CAWSGGGTEAFF
v_call: TRBV30
d_call: NA
clone_size: NA
j_call: TRBJ1-1

cdr3_nt: TGTGCCAGCACTCACCGTCTGTACGGGAACACCGGGGAGCTGTTTTTT
cdr3_aa: CASTHRLYGNTGELFF
v_call: TRBV18
d_call: NA
clone_size: NA
j_call: TRBJ2-2

cdr3_nt: TGCGCCAGCAGCGCGGGACAGAGCTCCTACAATGAGCAGTTCTTC
cdr3_aa: CASSAGQSSYNEQFF
v_call: TRBV5-1
d_call: NA
clone_size: NA
j_call: TRBJ2-1

cdr3_nt: TGTGCCAGCAGCTCGACGGGACTAGCGGGGACCTGGGGTGAGCAGTTCTTC
cdr3_aa: CASSSTGLAGTWGEQFF
v_call: TRBV7-2
d_call: TRBD2
clone_size: NA
j_call: TRBJ2-1

cdr3_nt: TGCGCCAGCAGCTTGGTCCTTACAGATACGCAGTATTTT
cdr3_aa: CASSLVLTDTQYF
v_call: TRBV5-1
d_call: NA
clone_size: NA
j_call: TRBJ2-3

cdr3_nt: TGCAGCGCCCATCGAGGGGGCGCGAACACTGAAGCTTTCTTT
cdr3_aa: CSAHRGGANTEAFF
v_call: TRBV29-1
d_call: TRBD1
clone_size: NA
j_call: TRBJ1-1

cdr3_nt: TGTGCCTGGAGTTTGGGGCAGGGAAACACTGAAGCTTTCTTT
cdr3_aa: CAWSLGQGNTEAFF
v_call: TRBV30
d_call: NA
clone_size: NA
j_call: TRBJ1-1

cdr3_nt: TGTGCCACCAGTGACGGGACTAGCGGGGACAATGAGCAGTTCTTC
cdr3_aa: CATSDGTSGDNEQFF
v_call: TRBV24-1
d_call: TRBD2
clone_size: NA
j_call: TRBJ2-1

cdr3_nt: TGTGCCAGCAGTGTCGGAACAGGGTCCTACGAGCAGTACTTC
cdr3_aa: CASSVGTGSYEQYF
v_call: TRBV25-1
d_call: NA
clone_size: NA
j_call: TRBJ2-7

cdr3_nt: TGTGCCAGCAGTCGAGACAGAATTAGCAATTCACCCCTCCACTTT
cdr3_aa: CASSRDRISNSPLHF
v_call: TRBV3-1/TRBV3-2
d_call: NA
clone_size: NA
j_call: TRBJ1-6

cdr3_nt: TGCGCCAGCAGCCGAGAGACCGGGACAGGTCGTTCAGCTTTCTTT
cdr3_aa: CASSRETGTGRSAFF
v_call: TRBV4-1
d_call: TRBD1
clone_size: NA
j_call: TRBJ1-1

cdr3_nt: TGCGCCAGCAGCTTCACCAGGAAGCCTAGCACAGATACGCAGTATTTT
cdr3_aa: CASSFTRKPSTDTQYF
v_call: TRBV5-1
d_call: NA
clone_size: NA
j_call: TRBJ2-3

cdr3_nt: TGTGCCACCAAACCTGTTGGGGGAGGGAATGAGCAGTTCTTC
cdr3_aa: CATKPVGGGNEQFF
v_call: TRBV24-1
d_call: TRBD2
clone_size: NA
j_call: TRBJ2-1

cdr3_nt: TGCGCCAGCCACCGGGACAGGGGACGGGAGACCCAGTACTTC
cdr3_aa: CASHRDRGRETQYF
v_call: TRBV5-1
d_call: TRBD1
clone_size: once
j_call: TRBJ2-5

cdr3_nt: TGTGCCAGCAGCTTGACAGAATCCTACGAGCAGTACTTC
cdr3_aa: CASSLTESYEQYF
v_call: TRBV5-4
d_call: NA
clone_size: NA
j_call: TRBJ2-7

cdr3_nt: TGTGCCAGCAGCTCAACCAGGGACAGCCGACCCGAGCAGTACTTC
cdr3_aa: CASSSTRDSRPEQYF
v_call: TRBV7-8
d_call: TRBD1
clone_size: NA
j_call: TRBJ2-7

cdr3_nt: TGTGCCATCAGTACAGGTCTCAATGAGCAGTTCTTC
cdr3_aa: CAISTGLNEQFF
v_call: TRBV10-3
d_call: NA
clone_size: NA
j_call: TRBJ2-1

cdr3_nt: TGTGCCAGCAGCTCTACTAGCGGGAGATCTTACGAGCAGTACTTC
cdr3_aa: CASSSTSGRSYEQYF
v_call: TRBV11-3
d_call: TRBD2
clone_size: NA
j_call: TRBJ2-7

cdr3_nt: TGTGCCTGGATTGGACCCGAAGGGGTGGCCAAAAACATTCAGTACTTC
cdr3_aa: CAWIGPEGVAKNIQYF
v_call: TRBV30
d_call: NA
clone_size: NA
j_call: TRBJ2-4

cdr3_nt: TGTGCCAGCGAACTCCCTCAGGTCTATACGCAGTATTTT
cdr3_aa: CASELPQVYTQYF
v_call: TRBV2
d_call: NA
clone_size: few
j_call: TRBJ2-3

cdr3_nt: TGTGCCAGCTCACCATCTGGCGGGAGCTCCTACAATGAGCAGTTCTTC
cdr3_aa: CASSPSGGSSYNEQFF
v_call: TRBV18
d_call: TRBD2
clone_size: NA
j_call: TRBJ2-1

cdr3_nt: TGTGCCAGCAGCCCAGCGGAGGGGGAGGGCCTGAATGAGCAGTTCTTC
cdr3_aa: CASSPAEGEGLNEQFF
v_call: TRBV4-2
d_call: NA
clone_size: NA
j_call: TRBJ2-1

cdr3_nt: TGTGCCAGCAGACAGGGGGCTGGAAACACCATATATTTT
cdr3_aa: CASRQGAGNTIYF
v_call: TRBV7-2
d_call: TRBD1
clone_size: NA
j_call: TRBJ1-3

cdr3_nt: TGTGCCAGCAGTGAACGCGGGGGGCGAAACACCATATATTTT
cdr3_aa: CASSERGGRNTIYF
v_call: TRBV2
d_call: NA
clone_size: once
j_call: TRBJ1-3

cdr3_nt: TGTGCCAGCAGCGACAGGGGGCCTCAGCCCCAGCATTTT
cdr3_aa: CASSDRGPQPQHF
v_call: TRBV28
d_call: TRBD1
clone_size: few
j_call: TRBJ1-5

cdr3_nt: TGTGCCAGCAGCTTGAGAGGGCCGACAGGGGCTGCAACTAATGAAAAACTGTTTTTT
cdr3_aa: CASSLRGPTGAATNEKLFF
v_call: TRBV5-7
d_call: TRBD1
clone_size: NA
j_call: TRBJ1-4

cdr3_nt: TGTGCCAGCAGCGAATTAGAAGCCTCCTACAATGAGCAGTTCTTC
cdr3_aa: CASSELEASYNEQFF
v_call: TRBV9
d_call: NA
clone_size: NA
j_call: TRBJ2-1

cdr3_nt: TGTGCCAGCACCGATGGGCCCCGAAAACTGTTTTTT
cdr3_aa: CASTDGPRKLFF
v_call: TRBV12-3/TRBV12-4
d_call: NA
clone_size: NA
j_call: TRBJ1-4

cdr3_nt: TGTGCCAGCAGCGGACAGGCCCCCCAAGAGACCCAGTACTTC
cdr3_aa: CASSGQAPQETQYF
v_call: TRBV5-4
d_call: TRBD1
clone_size: NA
j_call: TRBJ2-5

cdr3_nt: TGTGCCTGGATCTCAGGAGAAGCTTTCTTT
cdr3_aa: CAWISGEAFF
v_call: TRBV30
d_call: NA
clone_size: few
j_call: TRBJ1-1

cdr3_nt: TGCGCCAGCAGTGAGCTCCCTTCTCTGGCGGACACTGAAGCTTTCTTT
cdr3_aa: CASSELPSLADTEAFF
v_call: TRBV10-2
d_call: NA
clone_size: NA
j_call: TRBJ1-1

cdr3_nt: TGTGCCAGCAGCTACTGGACAGGACCGAACACTGAAGCTTTCTTT
cdr3_aa: CASSYWTGPNTEAFF
v_call: TRBV5-6
d_call: TRBD1
clone_size: NA
j_call: TRBJ1-1

cdr3_nt: TGCAGCGTCCGACAGGGGACGGGCAATCAGCCCCAGCATTTT
cdr3_aa: CSVRQGTGNQPQHF
v_call: TRBV29-1
d_call: TRBD1
clone_size: NA
j_call: TRBJ1-5

cdr3_nt: TGTGCCAGCAGCGTAGGGGGCGGGATGAGAGAGTATGGCTACACCTTC
cdr3_aa: CASSVGGGMREYGYTF
v_call: TRBV9
d_call: NA
clone_size: NA
j_call: TRBJ1-2

cdr3_nt: TGTGCCACCAGCAGAGTGGGGGGAGCGAATCAGCCCCAGCATTTT
cdr3_aa: CATSRVGGANQPQHF
v_call: TRBV15
d_call: NA
clone_size: NA
j_call: TRBJ1-5

cdr3_nt: TGTGCCAGCAGTTTTGGGCAGGCCTACGAGCAGTACTTC
cdr3_aa: CASSFGQAYEQYF
v_call: TRBV12-3/TRBV12-4
d_call: NA
clone_size: NA
j_call: TRBJ2-7

cdr3_nt: TGCGCCAGCGGCCCTCAGAATACTAACTATGGCTACACCTTC
cdr3_aa: CASGPQNTNYGYTF
v_call: TRBV5-1
d_call: NA
clone_size: NA
j_call: TRBJ1-2

cdr3_nt: TGTGCTAGCAGCCAACTAGCGGGAGGGTCCGGAACCGGGGAGCTGTTTTTT
cdr3_aa: CASSQLAGGSGTGELFF
v_call: TRBV7-7
d_call: TRBD2
clone_size: NA
j_call: TRBJ2-2

cdr3_nt: TGTGCCAGCAGCTTAGGCCCGGGACTGAGATACGAGCAGTACTTC
cdr3_aa: CASSLGPGLRYEQYF
v_call: TRBV11-3
d_call: NA
clone_size: NA
j_call: TRBJ2-7

cdr3_nt: TGCGCCAGCAGCGAGGGACAGGGTGGCTACTCTGGAAACACCATATATTTT
cdr3_aa: CASSEGQGGYSGNTIYF
v_call: TRBV5-1
d_call: TRBD1
clone_size: few
j_call: TRBJ1-3

cdr3_nt: TGCGCCAGCAGACCCAACAGGGACAATGAAAAACTGTTTTTT
cdr3_aa: CASRPNRDNEKLFF
v_call: TRBV5-1
d_call: NA
clone_size: NA
j_call: TRBJ1-4